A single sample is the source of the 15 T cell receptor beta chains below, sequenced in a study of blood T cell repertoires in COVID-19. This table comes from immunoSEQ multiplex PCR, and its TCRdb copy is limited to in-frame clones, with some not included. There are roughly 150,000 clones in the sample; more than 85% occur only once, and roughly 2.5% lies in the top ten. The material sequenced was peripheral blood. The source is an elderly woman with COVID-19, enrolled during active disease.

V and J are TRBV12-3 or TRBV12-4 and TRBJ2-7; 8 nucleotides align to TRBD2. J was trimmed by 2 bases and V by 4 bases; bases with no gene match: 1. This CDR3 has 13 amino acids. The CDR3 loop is CASSSGGTYEQYF. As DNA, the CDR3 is TGTGCCAGCAGTTCGGGAGGGACCTACGAGCAGTACTTC.

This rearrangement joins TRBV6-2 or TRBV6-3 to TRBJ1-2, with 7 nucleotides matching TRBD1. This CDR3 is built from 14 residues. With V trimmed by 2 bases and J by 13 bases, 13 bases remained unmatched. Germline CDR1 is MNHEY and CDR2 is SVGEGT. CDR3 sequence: CASSYGGTERRGTF. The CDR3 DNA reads TGTGCCAGCAGTTACGGAGGGACAGAGCGACGGGGCACCTTC.

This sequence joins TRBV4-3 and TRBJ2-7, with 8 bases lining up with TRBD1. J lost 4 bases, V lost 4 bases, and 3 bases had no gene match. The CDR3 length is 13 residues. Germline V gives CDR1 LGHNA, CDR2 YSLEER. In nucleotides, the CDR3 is TGCGCCAGCAGCCGTAACAGGGGGTACGAGCAGTACTTC. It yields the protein CASSRNRGYEQYF.

This CDR3 reads CASSFFRTRGNQPQHF. CDR3 sequence (DNA): TGTGCCAGCAGCTTTTTCCGGACACGCGGTAATCAGCCCCAGCATTTT. The chain is built from TRBV5-6 and TRBJ1-5, with D possibly matching TRBD1 (5 bases). CDR1 is SGHDT and CDR2 is YYEEEE in the germline V gene. Trimming stripped 2 bases from V and 4 bases from J, with 16 bases between. CDR3 length equals 16 residues.

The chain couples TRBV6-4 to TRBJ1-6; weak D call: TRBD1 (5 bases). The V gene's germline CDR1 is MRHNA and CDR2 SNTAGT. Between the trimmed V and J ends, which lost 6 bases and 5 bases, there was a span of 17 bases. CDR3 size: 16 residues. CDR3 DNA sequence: TGTGCCAGCAGAACCGACGGGGGAACAAATAATTCACCCCTCCACTTT. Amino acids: CASRTDGGTNNSPLHF.

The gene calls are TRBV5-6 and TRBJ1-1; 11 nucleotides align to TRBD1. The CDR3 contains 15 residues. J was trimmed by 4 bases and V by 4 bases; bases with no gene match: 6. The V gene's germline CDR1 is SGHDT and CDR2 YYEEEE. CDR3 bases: TGTGCCAGCAGCGGGACAGGGGGACGAGTCACTGAAGCTTTCTTT. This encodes CASSGTGGRVTEAFF.

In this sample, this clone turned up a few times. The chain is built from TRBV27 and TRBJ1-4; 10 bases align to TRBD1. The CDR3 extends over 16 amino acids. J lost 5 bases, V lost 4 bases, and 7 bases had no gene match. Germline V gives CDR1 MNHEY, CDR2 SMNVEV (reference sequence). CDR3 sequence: CASSSAGQGTNEKLFF. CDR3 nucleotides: TGTGCCAGCAGTTCCGCGGGACAGGGGACGAATGAAAAACTGTTTTTT.

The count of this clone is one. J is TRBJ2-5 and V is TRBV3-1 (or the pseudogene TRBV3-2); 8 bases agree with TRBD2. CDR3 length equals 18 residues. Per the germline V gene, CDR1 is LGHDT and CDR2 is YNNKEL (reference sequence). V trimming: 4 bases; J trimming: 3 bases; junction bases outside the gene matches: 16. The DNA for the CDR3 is TGTGCCAGCAGCCGCCATAGAGGGACTAGATCGGGCGAAGAGACCCAGTACTTC. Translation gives CASSRHRGTRSGEETQYF.

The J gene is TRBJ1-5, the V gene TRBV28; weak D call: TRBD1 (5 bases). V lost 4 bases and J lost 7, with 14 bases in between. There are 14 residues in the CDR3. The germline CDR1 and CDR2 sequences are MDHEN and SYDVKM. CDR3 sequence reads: CASSSPTQGQPQHF. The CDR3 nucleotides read TGTGCCAGCAGTTCTCCTACCCAGGGACAGCCCCAGCATTTT.

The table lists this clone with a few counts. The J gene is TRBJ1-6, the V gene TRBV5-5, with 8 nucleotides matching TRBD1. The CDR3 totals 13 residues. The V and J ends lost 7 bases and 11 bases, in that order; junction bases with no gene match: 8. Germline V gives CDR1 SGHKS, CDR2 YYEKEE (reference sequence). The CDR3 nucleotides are TGTGCCAGCCTTGGACAGGGAACGACACCCCTCCACTTT. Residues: CASLGQGTTPLHF.

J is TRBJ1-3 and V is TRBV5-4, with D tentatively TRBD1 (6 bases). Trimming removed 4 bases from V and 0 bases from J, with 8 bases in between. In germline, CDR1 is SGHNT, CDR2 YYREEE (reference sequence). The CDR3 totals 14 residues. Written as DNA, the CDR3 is TGTGCCAGCAGCGACAGGAGCTCTGGAAACACCATATATTTT. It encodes CASSDRSSGNTIYF.

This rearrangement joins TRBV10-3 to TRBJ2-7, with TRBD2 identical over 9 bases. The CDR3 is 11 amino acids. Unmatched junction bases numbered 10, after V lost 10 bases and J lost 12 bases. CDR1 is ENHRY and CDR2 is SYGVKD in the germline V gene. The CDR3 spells CANSGGSGLYF. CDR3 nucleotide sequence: TGTGCCAACAGCGGGGGGTCGGGGTTGTACTTC.

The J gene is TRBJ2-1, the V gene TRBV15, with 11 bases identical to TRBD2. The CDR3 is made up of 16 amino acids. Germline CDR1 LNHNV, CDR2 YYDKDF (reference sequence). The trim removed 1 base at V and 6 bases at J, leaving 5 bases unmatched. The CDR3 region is CATSRGPGTSGNEQFF. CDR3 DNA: TGTGCCACCAGCAGAGGTCCCGGGACTAGCGGCAATGAGCAGTTCTTC. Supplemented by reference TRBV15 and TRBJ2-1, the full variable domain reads DAMVIQNPRYQVTQFGKPVTLSCSQTLNHNVMYWYQQKSSQAPKLLFHYYDKDFNNEADTPDNFQSRRPNTSFCFLDIRSPGLGDTAMYLCATSRGPGTSGNEQFFGPGTRLTVL.

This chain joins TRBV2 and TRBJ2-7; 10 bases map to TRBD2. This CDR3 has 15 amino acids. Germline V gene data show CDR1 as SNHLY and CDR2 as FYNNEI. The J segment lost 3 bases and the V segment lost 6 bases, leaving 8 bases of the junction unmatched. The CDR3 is CASRGVGLADYEQYF. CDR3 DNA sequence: TGTGCCAGCAGGGGGGTAGGACTAGCGGACTACGAGCAGTACTTC.

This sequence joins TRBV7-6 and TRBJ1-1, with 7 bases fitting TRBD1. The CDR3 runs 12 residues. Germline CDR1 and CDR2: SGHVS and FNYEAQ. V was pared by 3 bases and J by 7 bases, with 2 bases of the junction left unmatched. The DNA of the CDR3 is TGTGCCAGCAGCTTGACAGGGATTGAAGCTTTCTTT. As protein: CASSLTGIEAFF.